This entry concerns a single T cell receptor (beta chain). This entry belongs to a study of blood T cell repertoires in COVID-19. Study overall: PBMCs, B-cell-depleted T cells, or T cells were the source of the cDNA or gDNA that made up the material.

Some clones are missing from TCRdb's copy, which holds only in-frame ones; the method was immunoSEQ multiplex PCR. This sample carries 100,000 or so clones, around four fifths of them seen once, and the ten largest clones take 10% to 15%. This TCR was sampled from a woman between 65 and 79 years old with active or convalescent COVID-19. Sequencing was performed on peripheral blood.

The CDR3 protein is CASLIASGAPNEQFF. CDR3 bases: TGTGCCAGCCTAATCGCTAGCGGGGCTCCCAATGAGCAGTTCTTC. The chain employs TRBV6-5 and TRBJ2-1; 9 nucleotides line up with TRBD2. The CDR3 sequence is 15 residues long. Germline V gives CDR1 MNHEY, CDR2 SVGAGI. V shed 8 bases, J shed 6 bases, and the junction held 11 bases outside the gene matches.